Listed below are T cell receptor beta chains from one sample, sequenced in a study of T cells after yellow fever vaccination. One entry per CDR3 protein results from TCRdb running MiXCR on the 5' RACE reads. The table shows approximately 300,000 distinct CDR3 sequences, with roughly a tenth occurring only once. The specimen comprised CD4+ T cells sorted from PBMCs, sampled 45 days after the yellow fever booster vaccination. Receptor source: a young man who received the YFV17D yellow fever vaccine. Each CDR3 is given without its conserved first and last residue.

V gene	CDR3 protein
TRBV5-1	ASSFHRDRGTQFTGELF
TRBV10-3	AISDRGRETQY
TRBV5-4	ASSFRGGAEAF
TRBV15	ATSRGVDSRINYGYT
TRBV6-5	ASSYRQGADEQF
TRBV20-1	SARDPAGDGDTQY
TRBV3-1	ASSQASGGNTEAF
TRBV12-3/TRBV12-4	ASSPEGAPYEQY
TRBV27	ASGHQGNQPQH
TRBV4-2	ASSQERAGSYNEQF
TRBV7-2	ASSLGGWGDHGELF
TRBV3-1	ASSLGSAQY
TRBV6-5	ASSYRDGGSYEQY
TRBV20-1	SAGTSGGNGEQY
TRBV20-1	SAKPQGRGNTEAF
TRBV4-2	ASSQASDRTDTQY
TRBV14	ASSQGGTVNTEAF
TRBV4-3	ASSQDLWEGITGELF
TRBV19	ASSRPVAQGATYEQY
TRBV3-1	ASTQGGYEQY
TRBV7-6	ASSLARRSYSYNSPLH
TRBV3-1	ASRRQDSSYEQY
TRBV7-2	ASSFQGGAGNTIY
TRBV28	ASSKPGQGVAYNSPLH
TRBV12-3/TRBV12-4	ASSFGAGVTQY
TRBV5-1	ASSLVSGRLGTEAF
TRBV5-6	ASSFLAGGPNEQF
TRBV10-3	AIRRGASGDTDTQY
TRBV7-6	ASSLATATNEKLF
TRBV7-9	ASSILRGGDGYT
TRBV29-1	SVEYSTDTQY
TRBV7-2	ASSPGLAGGPTQY
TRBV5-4	ASSLVPGANTGELF